The sequence of this TCR beta chain was determined in a study of OX40 agonist ivuxolimab in advanced cancers. Across the study: Mean age about 60 years, range roughly 20 to 85; nearly 85% male.

About this clone: Its antigen is not identified.

Patients who had autoimmune disease history or got systemic immunosuppression were left out. TCRdb's table, derived via immunoSEQ multiplex PCR, lists solely in-frame clones and lacks some. The table shows tens of thousands of clones, with about nine tenths occurring only once. Study-level results: On average, CD8+ T cells showed a greater number of expanded clones than CD4+.

CDR1 is MDHEN, CDR2 SYDVKM, per germline. Trimming took off 5 bases at V and 3 bases at J, with 19 bases between the two ends. The CDR3 length is 16 residues. The source material was CD4+ or CD8+ T cells sorted from blood, sampled in a trial of the OX40 agonist ivuxolimab. The clonotype originates from an adult with an advanced solid tumor such as melanoma, head and neck, liver or kidney cancer. The chain combines TRBV28 with TRBJ2-5; a weak D match, TRBD2 (5 bases). Written as DNA, the CDR3 is TGTGCCAGCAGTGGATTCGCGAGGGCCGTTAAAGAGACCCAGTACTTC. It yields the protein CASSGFARAVKETQYF.